Listed here are 2 T cell receptor beta chains from one sample, sequenced in a study of blood T cell repertoires in COVID-19. Here immunoSEQ multiplex PCR was the method, and the copy in TCRdb shows in-frame clones only, minus some. This sample has some 80,000 clones, with roughly 87% found just once. Sequenced: peripheral blood. The origin of the receptors is an elderly woman with active or convalescent COVID-19.

This chain uses TRBV28 with TRBJ2-3, with a weak D call TRBD1 (5 bases). The CDR3 consists of 13 residues. Per germline, CDR1 MDHEN and CDR2 SYDVKM. The germline V and J ends were trimmed by 5 bases and 1 base, with 7 bases remaining between them. CDR3 bases: TGTGCCAGCAGTCAGACAGGCACAGATACGCAGTATTTT. Protein sequence: CASSQTGTDTQYF.

The chain joins TRBV5-1 to TRBJ2-3; 8 bases align to TRBD2. Germline CDR1 is SGHRS and CDR2 is YFSETQ. The CDR3 is 16 amino acids. Unmatched junction bases numbered 7, after V lost 0 bases and J lost 4 bases. CDR3 sequence (DNA): TGCGCCAGCAGCTTGGGAGGTAGAGCGGGGGCAGATACGCAGTATTTT. This codes for CASSLGGRAGADTQYF.